What follows is one T cell receptor beta chain and its context. What it recognizes is unknown. This CDR3 is built from 15 residues. With V trimmed by 2 bases and J by 4 bases, 4 bases remained unmatched. Germline CDR1 reads MNHEY; CDR2 reads SVGAGI. This sample was included in a study of cytomegalovirus exposure and HLA in healthy donors. The primer mix had 60 Vbeta and 13 Jbeta primers. TCRdb's copy holds only in-frame clones and misses some; the assay was immunoSEQ multiplex PCR. The sample lists fewer than 200,000 clones; 82% were seen once. Study findings and constraints: In a later analysis, an Asian-associated ancestry cluster reportedly showed fewer N-insertions than the roughly 650-donor mean. It emerged from a later analysis that several of the most significant clusters appeared to be linked to common viral pathogens.

This chain uses TRBV6-5 with TRBJ2-3; 9 bases fit TRBD2. This clonotype was sampled from a woman aged 50 to 60 in good health and CMV-seronegative. Sequenced: PBMCs. The CDR3 region is CASSYGAGGADTQYF. The CDR3 DNA reads as TGTGCCAGCAGTTACGGGGCGGGGGGGGCAGATACGCAGTATTTT.